This T cell receptor beta chain originates from a study of T cells in Graves' hyperthyroidism and ophthalmopathy. This clonotype came up many times. From germline, CDR1 is SGHAT and CDR2 FQNNGV. This CDR3 has 15 amino acids. The trim removed 5 bases at V and 3 bases at J, leaving 8 bases unmatched. RNA transcripts were the template for amplifying TCR beta CDR3 regions. A set of HTBI primers served as the primers for a first-round RT-PCR of the TCR CDR3. TCRdb reanalysed the multiplex PCR reads using MiXCR and keeps one entry per CDR3 protein. The table has about 360,000 distinct CDR3 sequences, about 12% seen once.

Material for sequencing was blood. The genes are TRBV11-2 and TRBJ2-7, with TRBD1 matching over 9 bases. The TCR comes from a young woman with Graves' hyperthyroidism. CDR3 bases: TGTGCCAGCAGCCTCGGACAGGGGCCCATCTACGAGCAGTACTTC. Translated, it gives CASSLGQGPIYEQYF.